This T cell receptor (beta chain) was sequenced during a study of blood T cells in healthy people across ages. Then a second PCR, running roughly 7 to 11 cycles, was carried out with a sample-barcoded 5' primer and a J-beta primer mix. With 12 random nucleotides, a template-switch adaptor tagged each individual cDNA molecule. TCRdb independently ran MiXCR on the 5' RACE reads; one entry per CDR3 protein. This sample carries around 2 million distinct CDR3 sequences, about 39% of them seen once, and the ten largest clones take 23%. With respect to this clonotype: Its antigen remains unknown.

Study results and caveats: Relative to aged donors, long-lived donors carried more naive CD4+ cells and displayed higher diversity. Age brought a roughly linear fall in TCR beta diversity measured per million T cells. Diversity of TCR beta correlated strongly with naive T cell percentage.

The source is a human donor in good health. Material: blood.

The DNA of the CDR3 is TGTGCCAGCAGCCGGGACAGGGCGGACTACAATGAGCAGTTCTTC. Translation: CASSRDRADYNEQFF. This chain links TRBV7-3 with TRBJ2-1, with 9 bases fitting TRBD1. The CDR3 totals 15 residues. After removal of 5 bases from V and 3 bases from J, the junction contained 5 bases not matched to a gene. Looked up from germline, CDR1 is SGHTA and CDR2 is FQGTGA.